These 17 T cell receptor beta chains were sequenced from one sample in a study of immune evolution from preneoplasia to lung adenocarcinoma. Profiling relied on immunoSEQ multiplex PCR, and the TCRdb table lists in-frame clones only, not all of them. This sample has thousands of clones, with 81% found just once. Sequenced input: FFPE adjacent normal lung tissue. These receptors were collected from a person between 65 and 79 years old with lung adenocarcinoma.

The rearrangement uses TRBV7-8 and TRBJ1-1; possible D gene TRBD1, 6 bases. CDR1 is SGHVS and CDR2 is FQNEAQ in the germline V gene. V lost 2 bases and J lost 4, with 11 bases in between. The CDR3 is 14 amino acids. The CDR3 here is CASSLIRGATEAFF. The CDR3 DNA reads as TGTGCCAGCAGCTTAATTAGGGGGGCCACTGAAGCTTTCTTT.

The sample holds one count of this clone. V and J are TRBV20-1 and TRBJ2-2; D call uncertain. V was trimmed by 5 bases and J by 1 base, leaving 2 bases between them. This CDR3 spans 11 amino acids. From germline, CDR1 is DFQATT and CDR2 SNEGSKA (reference sequence). CDR3 nucleotides: TGCAGTGCTCAGAACACCGGGGAGCTGTTTTTT. Its translation: CSAQNTGELFF.

The chain uses TRBV18 and TRBJ2-5; TRBD2 might be the D (6 bases). There are 14 residues in the CDR3. CDR1 KGHSH and CDR2 LQKENI come from the germline V gene. V was clipped by 4 bases and J by 2 bases, with 11 bases between them. CDR3 in amino acids: CASSLVSGQETQYF. The CDR3 DNA sequence: TGTGCCAGCTCACTCGTTAGCGGACAAGAGACCCAGTACTTC.

The chain uses TRBV29-1 and TRBJ1-1, with D possibly matching TRBD1 (5 bases). The CDR3 runs 12 residues. Trimming took 6 bases from V and 9 from J, leaving 17 bases between them. Germline CDR1 SQVTM, CDR2 ANQGSEA. In nucleotides, the CDR3 is TGCAGCGTCGAACCAGGGACCGCCAAAGCTTTCTTT. Protein: CSVEPGTAKAFF.

The V and J genes are TRBV11-3 and TRBJ2-1, with 7 bases matching TRBD2. V lost 5 bases to trimming and J lost 1 base; unmatched junction nucleotides: 8. Germline CDR1 reads SGHNT; CDR2 reads YENEEA. This CDR3 region has 16 residues. This chain's CDR3 is CASSISGALSYNEQFF. For the CDR3, the DNA is TGTGCCAGCAGCATCAGCGGGGCGCTTTCCTACAATGAGCAGTTCTTC. The whole variable domain, remainder taken from reference TRBV11-3 and TRBJ2-1, is EAGVVQSPRYKIIEKKQPVAFWCNPISGHNTLYWYLQNLGQGPELLIRYENEEAVDDSQLPKDRFSAERLKGVDSTLKIQPAELGDSAVYLCASSISGALSYNEQFFGPGTRLTVL.

The rearrangement joins TRBV30 to TRBJ1-2; no clear D. Trimming removed 2 bases at V and 3 bases at J, with 10 bases between. Germline lookup yields CDR1 GTSNPN and CDR2 SVGIG (reference sequence). The CDR3 has 13 amino acids. CDR3 bases: TGTGCCTGGAGTCCCCCCTGGGACTATGGCTACACCTTC. Its translation: CAWSPPWDYGYTF.

V is TRBV27 and J is TRBJ1-5; weak D call: TRBD1 (5 bases). Trimming shortened V by 3 bases and J by 5 bases, and 8 bases separated the two germline ends. The CDR3 has 13 amino acids. The germline CDR1 and CDR2 sequences are MNHEY and SMNVEV (reference sequence). CDR3: CASSFDSYQPQHF. The CDR3 DNA is TGTGCCAGCAGTTTTGACAGTTATCAGCCCCAGCATTTT.

The gene calls are TRBV29-1 and TRBJ2-5; D not resolved. Trimming took off 7 bases at V and 5 bases at J, with 8 bases between the two ends. The CDR3 length is 10 residues. The germline CDR1 and CDR2 sequences are SQVTM and ANQGSEA. CDR3 sequence: CSALLETQYF. CDR3 DNA: TGCAGCGCCCTCCTCGAGACCCAGTACTTC.

V and J are TRBV29-1 and TRBJ2-1; weak D call: TRBD2 (5 bases). The V gene lost 4 bases and the J gene lost 6 bases, with 10 bases spanning the gap. The CDR3 length is 12 residues. Germline V gene data show CDR1 as SQVTM and CDR2 as ANQGSEA. The CDR3 is CSVGYGLNEQFF. The CDR3 region has the DNA TGCAGCGTTGGTTACGGACTCAATGAGCAGTTCTTC.

The chain recombines TRBV4-1 with TRBJ2-1; D gene unclear. Trimming took 3 bases from V and 8 from J, leaving 17 bases between them. This CDR3 comprises 15 residues. Germline V gene lookup returns CDR1 MGHRA and CDR2 YSYEKL. The CDR3 is CASSQTEDPAHEQFF. CDR3 sequence (DNA): TGCGCCAGCAGCCAGACTGAGGACCCAGCCCATGAGCAGTTCTTC.

This clone was observed a few times. This sequence joins TRBV5-1 and TRBJ2-2, with D perhaps matching TRBD2 (6 bases). Germline V CDR1 and CDR2: SGHRS, YFSETQ. V was pared by 2 bases and J by 4 bases, with 9 bases between. The CDR3 is 14 amino acids. CDR3 nucleotide sequence: TGCGCCAGCAGCTTTGCGGGGAGCACCGGGGAGCTGTTTTTT. Protein: CASSFAGSTGELFF.

The chain employs TRBV7-9 and TRBJ2-5; D is undetermined. The V and J ends lost 0 bases and 5 bases respectively, with 13 bases between them. The CDR3 covers 15 residues. Looked up from germline, CDR1 is SEHNR and CDR2 is FQNEAQ (reference sequence). CDR3 DNA: TGTGCCAGCAGCTTAGCGCGTGTGGTAATCGAGACCCAGTACTTC. Translation: CASSLARVVIETQYF.

The chain is built from TRBV5-1 and TRBJ2-7; weak D call: TRBD2 (6 bases). Per the germline V gene, CDR1 is SGHRS and CDR2 is YFSETQ. With 0 bases removed from V and 5 bases from J, the gap between germline ends came to 12 bases. This CDR3 region has 14 residues. This CDR3 is CASSLGSGVDEQYF. CDR3 DNA: TGCGCCAGCAGCTTGGGATCGGGAGTCGACGAGCAGTACTTC.

The chain couples TRBV7-9 to TRBJ1-5, with a possible D match to TRBD1 (5 bases). CDR1 and CDR2 from the germline V gene are SEHNR and FQNEAQ (reference sequence). Trimming removed 2 bases at V and 6 bases at J, with 11 bases between. The CDR3 runs to 14 residues. The CDR3 DNA follows: TGTGCCAGCAGCTTATCGGTAGGGACTCAGCCCCAGCATTTT. This sequence encodes CASSLSVGTQPQHF.

The rearrangement uses TRBV5-1 and TRBJ2-1; either TRBD1 or TRBD2 may fit D (5 bases each). Germline CDR1 is SGHRS and CDR2 is YFSETQ. V shed 4 bases and J shed 5 bases, with 19 bases lying between them. This CDR3 has 16 amino acids. In DNA form, the CDR3 reads TGCGCCAGCAGCCCGGGTAACCCAGGGACCAACAATGAGCAGTTCTTC. Its protein product is CASSPGNPGTNNEQFF. Based on the CDR3 plus reference TRBV5-1 and TRBJ2-1, the full variable domain is KAGVTQTPRYLIKTRGQQVTLSCSPISGHRSVSWYQQTPGQGLQFLFEYFSETQRNKGNFPGRFSGRQFSNSRSEMNVSTLELGDSALYLCASSPGNPGTNNEQFFGPGTRLTVL.

The chain links TRBV10-3 to TRBJ1-1; 8 nucleotides agree with TRBD1. V was pared by 6 bases and J by 4 bases, with 10 bases of the junction left unmatched. This CDR3 has 15 residues. CDR1 and CDR2 (germline): ENHRY, SYGVKD. The CDR3 here is CAIRSLLQGGTEAFF. The CDR3 DNA follows: TGTGCCATCAGATCGCTACTACAGGGGGGCACTGAAGCTTTCTTT.

The chain couples TRBV2 to TRBJ1-2; 7 bases are a match to TRBD1. This CDR3 contains 14 residues. The germline V gene encodes CDR1 SNHLY and CDR2 FYNNEI. V gave up 6 bases and J gave up 3 bases; unmatched junction bases: 7. The DNA for the CDR3 is TGTGCCAGCAGAGGAACAGGGGTAGACTATGGCTACACCTTC. Translation: CASRGTGVDYGYTF.